The entry that follows covers one T cell receptor beta chain sequence. Antigen: not known. The V gene's germline CDR1 is MNHEY and CDR2 SMNVEV (reference sequence). V shed 3 bases and J shed 11 bases, with 13 bases lying between them. The CDR3 extends over 12 amino acids. This sample stems from a study of T cells in Graves' hyperthyroidism and ophthalmopathy. About the research overall: Peripheral blood was taken when the disease was first diagnosed, before any treatment began.

The source material, RNA transcripts, was used to amplify TCR beta CDR3 regions. Primed by the HTBI set, a first-round RT-PCR was run on the TCR CDR3. TCRdb reprocessed the multiplex PCR reads via MiXCR and lists one record per CDR3 protein. The sample holds nearly 600,000 distinct CDR3 sequences, about 15% seen once. Exclusion of patients followed from uncontrolled infection, other autoimmune disease, pregnancy or lactation. PBMCs came from around 10 ml fresh peripheral blood. General study points: Clonotypes that were expanded in thyroid above 0.001 mostly appeared in blood too.

The genes are TRBV27 and TRBJ1-1; no reliable D call. Sample: blood. The clonotype originates from a woman aged 25 to 39 with Graves' hyperthyroidism that later progressed to Graves' ophthalmopathy. Here the CDR3 reads CASSFYPGRAFF. In nucleotides, the CDR3 is TGTGCCAGCAGTTTCTACCCAGGACGGGCTTTCTTT.